This T cell receptor (beta chain) was identified during a study of blood T cells in healthy people across ages. This CDR3 comprises 12 residues. The germline gives CDR1 SEHNR, CDR2 FQNEAQ (reference sequence). Through a sample-barcoded 5' primer and a J-beta primer mix, a second PCR was run for roughly 7 to 12 cycles. TCRdb recomputed calls from the 5' RACE reads with MiXCR, one row per CDR3 protein. The repertoire has 1.8 million or so distinct CDR3 sequences, about two fifths of them found once; the top ten carry approximately 22%. As for this clonotype: Germline is not matched at one junction end, which may reflect a read error.

Sequenced input: blood. This TCR came from a human donor in good health. The rearrangement joins TRBV7-9 to TRBJ2-4; perhaps TRBD2 as D (6 bases). DNA of the CDR3: TGCGCCAGCAGCTTAGAGGGACTGTACCAGTACTTC. Protein sequence: CASSLEGLYQYF.